This T cell receptor (beta chain) was recovered during a study of blood T cell repertoires in COVID-19 (dated by TCRdb to the early 2020s). Regarding the complete study: Samples from collaborators originated in the United States, Italy and Spain and spanned both the acute and convalescent phases of COVID-19. Sample metadata almost always included a de-identified subject ID, COVID-19 status, age in years and sex. HLA class I and class II types, where available, came from metadata supplied by the sample provider rather than from assay-based typing. Deeply sampled blood TCRbeta repertoires from subjects exposed to, actively infected with, or recovered from COVID-19 were included in the dataset. The repertoires were released in a freely available public database meant as a resource for research on the immune response to SARS-CoV-2. Samples came from the ongoing ImmuneRACE study (first 160 participants) plus 1,254 subjects from 6 global collaborators. The prospective study material was composed of cDNA or gDNA derived from T cells, B-cell-depleted T cells, or PBMCs.

From the cysteine through the phenylalanine, the CDR3 covers 14 amino acids. The retained sequence is limited to the CDR3, 42 bases, with the frame set at the first base. CDR1 and CDR2, per the germline V gene, are MNHEY and SVGEGT. The trim is 1 base for V and 4 bases for J, with a gap of 8 bases between the germline ends. The immunoSEQ Assay, a bias-controlled multiplex PCR, was used to amplify TCRbeta CDR3 regions from genomic DNA. As for the original processing: Nucleated cell counts per sample were estimated from amplification of reference gene primers within the assay. To quantify the absolute abundance of each unique TCRbeta CDR3 rearrangement, sequence reads were collapsed and filtered. For each sample, productive Simpson clonality was calculated as the square root of Simpson's diversity index over productive rearrangements. Held by TCRdb, this immuneACCESS table contains in-frame sequences only and omits some clones. Under half of the omission traces to an unresolved V gene where checked; the cause of the rest is unknown. Clonal size and the V and J genes are those of that table, whereas D and trimming came from the DNA. The sample profile shows about 180,000 clones; approximately 82% of them were found once. The ten biggest clones cover roughly 17% of the sample.

Here is what the overall study found, with its caveats: The amount of clinical and demographic metadata varied by source and participant and was provided uncurated.

Concerning this clone: No cognate antigen has been identified for it. No much larger clonotype is one base removed from it; base qualities were not supplied.

Enrolling through a virtual design, the prospective study's participants ranged in age from about 18 to 89 years and lived across 20 to 25 United States geographic areas. In the prospective study, participants were assigned to cohorts based on the clinical history participants reported in a screening survey and a study questionnaire. Recovered participants in ImmuneRACE Cohort 3 were defined as having two consecutive negative NP/OP PCR tests, clearance from a healthcare professional, or resolution of symptoms. In the prospective study, mobile phlebotomists collected whole blood, serum and a nasopharyngeal or oropharyngeal swab from each participant. Additional blood draws and questionnaires over an approximately two-month period could optionally be provided by prospective study participants. Blood samples from the prospective study were shipped frozen or at room temperature prior to DNA extraction.

The V and J genes are TRBV6-2 or TRBV6-3 and TRBJ1-5, with TRBD1 tentatively as D gene (5 bases match). Specimen: PBMCs or T cells enriched from blood (not recorded which). The TCR originated in a woman aged 45-65 years who had recovered from COVID-19. The DNA reads as follows: TGTGCCAGCAGTTACTGGTCAGGGAATCAGCCCCAGCATTTT. Protein translation: CASSYWSGNQPQHF.